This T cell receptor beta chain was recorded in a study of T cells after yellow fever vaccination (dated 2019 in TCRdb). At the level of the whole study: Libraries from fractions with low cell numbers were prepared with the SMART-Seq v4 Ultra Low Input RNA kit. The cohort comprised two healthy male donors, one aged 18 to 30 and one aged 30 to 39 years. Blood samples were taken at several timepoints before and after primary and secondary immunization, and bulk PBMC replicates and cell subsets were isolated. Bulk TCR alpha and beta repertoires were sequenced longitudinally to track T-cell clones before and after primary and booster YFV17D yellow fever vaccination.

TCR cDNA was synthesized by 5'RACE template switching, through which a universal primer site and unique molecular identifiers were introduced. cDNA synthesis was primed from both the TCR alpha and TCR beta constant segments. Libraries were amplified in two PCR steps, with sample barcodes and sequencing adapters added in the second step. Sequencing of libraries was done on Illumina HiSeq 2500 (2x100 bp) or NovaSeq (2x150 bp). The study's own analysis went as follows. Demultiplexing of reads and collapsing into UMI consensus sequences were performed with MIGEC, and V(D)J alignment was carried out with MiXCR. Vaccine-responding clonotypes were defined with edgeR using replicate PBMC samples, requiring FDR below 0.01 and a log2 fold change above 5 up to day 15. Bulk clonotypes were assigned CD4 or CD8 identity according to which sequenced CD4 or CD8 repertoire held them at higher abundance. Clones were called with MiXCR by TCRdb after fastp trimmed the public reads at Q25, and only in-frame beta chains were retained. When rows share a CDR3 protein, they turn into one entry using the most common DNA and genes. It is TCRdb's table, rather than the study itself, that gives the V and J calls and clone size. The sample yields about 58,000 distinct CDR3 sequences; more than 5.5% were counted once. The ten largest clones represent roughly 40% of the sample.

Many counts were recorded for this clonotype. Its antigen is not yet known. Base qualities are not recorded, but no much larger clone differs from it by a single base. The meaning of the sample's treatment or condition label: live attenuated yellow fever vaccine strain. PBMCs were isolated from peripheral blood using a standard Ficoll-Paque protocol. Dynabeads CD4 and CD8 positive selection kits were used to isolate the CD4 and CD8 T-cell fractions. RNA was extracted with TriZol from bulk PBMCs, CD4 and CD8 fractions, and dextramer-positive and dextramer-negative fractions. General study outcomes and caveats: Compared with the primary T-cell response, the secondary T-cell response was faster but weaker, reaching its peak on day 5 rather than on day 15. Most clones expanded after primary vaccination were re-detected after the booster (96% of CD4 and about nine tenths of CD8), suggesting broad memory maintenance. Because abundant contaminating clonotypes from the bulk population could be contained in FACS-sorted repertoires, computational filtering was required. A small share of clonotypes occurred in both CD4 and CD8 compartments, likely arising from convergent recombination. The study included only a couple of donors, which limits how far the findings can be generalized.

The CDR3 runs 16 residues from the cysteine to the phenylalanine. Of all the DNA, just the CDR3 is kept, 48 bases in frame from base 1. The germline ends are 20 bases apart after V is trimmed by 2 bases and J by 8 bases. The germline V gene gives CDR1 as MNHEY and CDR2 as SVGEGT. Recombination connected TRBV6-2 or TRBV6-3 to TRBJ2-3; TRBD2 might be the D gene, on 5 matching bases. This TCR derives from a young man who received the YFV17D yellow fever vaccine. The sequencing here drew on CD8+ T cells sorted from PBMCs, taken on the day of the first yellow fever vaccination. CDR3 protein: CASSYHVMFGGITQYF. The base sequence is TGTGCCAGCAGTTACCATGTGATGTTCGGAGGCATTACGCAGTATTTT.